The 28 T cell receptor beta chains listed next were all sequenced from one sample in a study of blood T cell repertoires in COVID-19. Profiling relied on immunoSEQ multiplex PCR, and the TCRdb table lists in-frame clones only, not all of them. This table has about 190,000 clones, around 87% appearing once. Sequencing was performed on peripheral blood. The receptors derive from a man aged 50-59 years with acute or convalescent COVID-19.

This chain connects TRBV5-8 to TRBJ1-2, with D possibly matching TRBD1 (6 bases). In germline, CDR1 is SGHTS, CDR2 YDEGEE. The CDR3 length is 15 residues. The V and J ends lost 4 bases and 8 bases respectively, with 21 bases between them. The CDR3 sequence: CASSPRGQGVWGYTF. CDR3 DNA sequence: TGTGCCAGCAGCCCACGGGGACAAGGCGTTTGGGGCTACACCTTC. The whole variable domain, remainder taken from reference TRBV5-8 and TRBJ1-2, is EAGVTQSPTHLIKTRGQQATLRCSPISGHTSVYWYQQALGLGLQFLLWYDEGEERNRGNFPPRFSGRQFPNYSSELNVNALELEDSALYLCASSPRGQGVWGYTFGSGTRLTVV.

V gene TRBV4-1 combines with J gene TRBJ2-7, with 9 bases lining up with TRBD2. J lost 6 bases, V lost 5 bases, and 14 bases had no gene match. CDR1 and CDR2 from the germline V gene are MGHRA and YSYEKL. This CDR3 contains 16 residues. The CDR3 sequence is CASSTWGGGRAAEQYF. CDR3 in DNA: TGCGCCAGCAGCACCTGGGGCGGCGGGAGGGCCGCCGAGCAGTACTTC.

This clone turned up a few times. This rearrangement joins TRBV6-5 to TRBJ2-2; no definite D call. The CDR3 has 15 amino acids. CDR1 and CDR2 (germline): MNHEY, SVGAGI. V gave up 0 bases and J gave up 4 bases, with 9 bases separating them. The CDR3 protein is CASSYSRSVTGELFF. As DNA, the CDR3 is TGTGCCAGCAGTTACTCGCGGAGTGTCACCGGGGAGCTGTTTTTT.

The CDR3 sequence: CASSFSSTYEQYV. The CDR3 DNA follows: TGTGCCAGCAGTTTTAGCAGTACCTACGAGCAGTACGTC. The J gene is TRBJ2-7, the V gene TRBV28; D remains ambiguous. This CDR3 region has 13 residues. The germline V and J ends were trimmed by 3 bases and 2 bases, with 8 bases remaining between them. Germline CDR1 reads MDHEN; CDR2 reads SYDVKM.

The gene calls are TRBV7-9 and TRBJ1-6; 7 bases match TRBD1. V was clipped by 5 bases and J by 10 bases; unmatched bases: 8. CDR3 length: 14 amino acids. Per germline, CDR1 SEHNR and CDR2 FQNEAQ (reference sequence). CDR3 bases: TGTGCCAGCAGCACACAGGGGATAAACTCACCCCTCCACTTT. Its protein product is CASSTQGINSPLHF.

This chain links TRBV7-9 with TRBJ2-1, with 14 bases fitting TRBD2. The germline CDR1 and CDR2 sequences are SEHNR and FQNEAQ (reference sequence). The CDR3 extends over 15 amino acids. Trimming took 5 bases from V and 12 from J; bases not matched to a gene: 9. The CDR3: CASSTTGTSGSVQFF. The CDR3 DNA sequence: TGTGCCAGCAGCACCACTGGGACTAGCGGGAGTGTGCAGTTCTTC.

This clone occurred once. The V and J genes are TRBV19 and TRBJ1-3; 7 positions match TRBD1. The CDR3 is 13 residues long. Germline CDR1 reads LNHDA; CDR2 reads SQIVND (reference sequence). Unmatched junction bases numbered 6, after V lost 9 bases and J lost 4 bases. The CDR3 DNA reads TGTGCCAGCATGAGGGACAGCGGAAACACCATATATTTT. This gives the protein CASMRDSGNTIYF.

The rearrangement links TRBV18 to TRBJ1-4; maybe TRBD1 (5 bases). Trimming pared 1 base from V and 3 bases from J, leaving 6 bases between. The CDR3 is 14 residues long. CDR1 is KGHSH and CDR2 is LQKENI in the germline V gene. The CDR3 region is CASSPQGANEKLFF. Here the CDR3 DNA reads TGTGCCAGCTCACCACAAGGGGCTAATGAAAAACTGTTTTTT.

This clone was observed once. The rearrangement joins TRBV27 to TRBJ1-1; 10 positions agree with TRBD1. Germline V gene lookup returns CDR1 MNHEY and CDR2 SMNVEV (reference sequence). This CDR3 spans 14 amino acids. V trimming: 2 bases; J trimming: 10 bases; junction bases outside the gene matches: 7. CDR3 sequence: CASSLGTGVLGAFF. The CDR3, as DNA: TGTGCCAGCAGTTTAGGGACAGGGGTCCTCGGAGCTTTCTTT.

This sequence joins TRBV3-1 (or the pseudogene TRBV3-2) and TRBJ2-3; D unclear. Deletions cut 1 base from V and 3 bases from J, with 8 bases between. The germline V gene has CDR1 LGHDT and CDR2 YNNKEL (reference sequence). The CDR3 spans 14 residues. In nucleotides, the CDR3 is TGTGCCAGCAGCCAAGTTTTCTCGACAGATACGCAGTATTTT. Translation gives CASSQVFSTDTQYF.

This CDR3 reads CASRGSQGPRKTQYF. The CDR3 DNA reads as TGTGCCAGCAGGGGGTCACAGGGGCCAAGGAAGACCCAGTACTTC. The rearrangement uses TRBV28 and TRBJ2-5; 7 positions agree with TRBD1. The germline gives CDR1 MDHEN, CDR2 SYDVKM. The trim removed 6 bases at V and 6 bases at J, leaving 13 bases unmatched. CDR3 length: 15 amino acids. Full variable domain (missing parts from reference TRBV28 and TRBJ2-5): DVKVTQSSRYLVKRTGEKVFLECVQDMDHENMFWYRQDPGLGLRLIYFSYDVKMKEKGDIPEGYSVSREKKERFSLILESASTNQTSMYLCASRGSQGPRKTQYFGPGTRLLVL.

This clone was counted a single time. The V call is TRBV28, the J call TRBJ2-3, with 14 bases identical to TRBD2. Per germline, CDR1 MDHEN and CDR2 SYDVKM. With 4 bases clipped from V and 6 bases from J, the junction kept 9 bases outside the gene matches. The CDR3 length is 17 residues. DNA for the CDR3: TGTGCCAGCAGTTCCGCGGGAAGACTAGCGGGAGGGGATACGCAGTATTTT. Translating it yields CASSSAGRLAGGDTQYF.

CDR3 DNA sequence: TGTGCCAGCAGTTACTCGTATCAGAGGAATGAGCAGTTCTTC. It yields the protein CASSYSYQRNEQFF. The V gene is TRBV6-5, the J gene TRBJ2-1; D is unresolved. Germline V lookup: CDR1 MNHEY, CDR2 SVGAGI. This CDR3 has 14 residues. V gave up 0 bases and J gave up 7 bases, with 10 bases separating them.

The chain couples TRBV12-3 or TRBV12-4 to TRBJ1-5, with D hard to call. This CDR3 spans 13 amino acids. Deletions cut 3 bases from V and 6 bases from J, with 9 bases between. The CDR3: CASSLGVAQPQHF. CDR3 nucleotide sequence: TGTGCCAGCAGTTTGGGAGTGGCTCAGCCCCAGCATTTT.

The chain joins TRBV12-2 to TRBJ2-1; the table calls TRBD2, which could not be checked here. TRBV12-2 is a recognized pseudogene. CDR3 length: 16 amino acids. The CDR3 protein is CASRRLGSGESNEQFF. The CDR3 DNA reads as TGTGCAAGTCGCCGCCTAGGGAGCGGGGAAAGCAATGAGCAGTTCTTC.

The chain employs TRBV3-1 (or the pseudogene TRBV3-2) and TRBJ1-1; D may be TRBD1 (5 bases). The germline gives CDR1 LGHDT, CDR2 YNNKEL (reference sequence). The CDR3 length is 15 residues. With 3 bases removed from V and 3 bases from J, the gap between germline ends came to 14 bases. In DNA, the CDR3 is TGTGCCAGCAGCCAGTGGTCCAGGGTTGACACTGAAGCTTTCTTT. Protein: CASSQWSRVDTEAFF.

The sample holds a few counts of this clone. This chain connects TRBV9 to TRBJ2-2; 13 bases are shared with TRBD2. CDR1 is SGDLS and CDR2 is YYNGEE in the germline V gene. The CDR3 totals 16 residues. V trimming: 0 bases; J trimming: 10 bases; junction bases outside the gene matches: 6. The CDR3 is CASSVDELAGGPELFF. The CDR3 DNA reads as TGTGCCAGCAGCGTAGATGAACTAGCGGGGGGGCCGGAGCTGTTTTTT.

CDR3 nucleotide sequence: TGTGCCAGCAGAGAAGGGGGTTCTGGAAACACCATATATTTT. Protein product: CASREGGSGNTIYF. V usage is TRBV28 and J usage is TRBJ1-3; D possibly corresponds to TRBD1 (6 bases). Germline CDR1 is MDHEN and CDR2 is SYDVKM. Trimming left V 6 bases short and J 1 base short, with 10 bases between. This CDR3 contains 14 residues.

J is TRBJ2-1 and V is TRBV2; 7 bases fit TRBD1. Trimming removed 8 bases from V and 9 bases from J; junction bases left unmatched: 4. This CDR3 has 11 amino acids. Germline lookup yields CDR1 SNHLY and CDR2 FYNNEI. The chain's CDR3 is CASEQGREQFF. The CDR3 DNA is TGTGCCAGCGAACAGGGGCGTGAGCAGTTCTTC.

In its sample, this clone was seen a few times. The chain is built from TRBV10-3 and TRBJ2-2; 8 nucleotides match TRBD1. Per the germline V gene, CDR1 is ENHRY and CDR2 is SYGVKD. Trimming took 6 bases from V and 5 from J; bases not matched to a gene: 8. This CDR3 spans 15 amino acids. The CDR3 region is CAIRSGQGETGELFF. The CDR3 region has the DNA TGTGCCATCAGAAGCGGACAGGGAGAAACCGGGGAGCTGTTTTTT.

The V gene is TRBV29-1, the J gene TRBJ1-3, with a weak D call TRBD1 (6 bases). Looked up from germline, CDR1 is SQVTM and CDR2 is ANQGSEA. V lost 4 bases, J lost 1 base, and 11 bases lay in between. The CDR3 contains 14 residues. The CDR3 here is CSVGWGLSGNTIYF. For the CDR3, the DNA is TGCAGCGTTGGGTGGGGGCTTTCTGGAAACACCATATATTTT. The entire variable domain, with the rest obtained from reference TRBV29-1 and TRBJ1-3, is as follows: SAVISQKPSRDICQRGTSLTIQCQVDSQVTMMFWYRQQPGQSLTLIATANQGSEATYESGFVIDKFPISRPNLTFSTLTVSNMSPEDSSIYLCSVGWGLSGNTIYFGEGSWLTVV.

The chain employs TRBV19 and TRBJ1-2; 7 bases are shared with TRBD1. Germline CDR1 reads LNHDA; CDR2 reads SQIVND (reference sequence). V lost 2 bases and J lost 8; bases outside the gene matches: 11. CDR3 size: 15 residues. CDR3 nucleotides: TGTGCCAGTAGTATACAATCGACAGGGTCTTACGGCTACACCTTC. Protein product: CASSIQSTGSYGYTF.

The V and J genes are TRBV27 and TRBJ2-1; TRBD2 matches at 9 bases. After removal of 6 bases from V and 3 bases from J, the junction contained 6 bases not matched to a gene. Germline CDR1 is MNHEY and CDR2 is SMNVEV (reference sequence). This CDR3 has 15 amino acids. The CDR3 reads CASSIAGALYNEQFF. The DNA for the CDR3 is TGTGCCAGCAGCATAGCGGGAGCCCTCTACAATGAGCAGTTCTTC.

The chain combines TRBV7-9 with TRBJ2-3, with D possibly being TRBD2 (6 bases). There are 16 residues in the CDR3. Germline CDR1 SEHNR, CDR2 FQNEAQ (reference sequence). Trimming pared 0 bases from V and 3 bases from J, leaving 13 bases between. The CDR3 bases are TGTGCCAGCAGCTTAGCTTCCGGGGGACTTACAGATACGCAGTATTTT. Translating it yields CASSLASGGLTDTQYF. Based on the CDR3 plus reference TRBV7-9 and TRBJ2-3, the full variable domain is DTGVSQNPRHKITKRGQNVTFRCDPISEHNRLYWYRQTLGQGPEFLTYFQNEAQLEKSRLLSDRFSAERPKGSFSTLEIQRTEQGDSAMYLCASSLASGGLTDTQYFGPGTRLTVL.

V and J are TRBV9 and TRBJ2-2; perhaps TRBD2 as D (5 bases). The CDR3 covers 19 residues. Trimming removed 4 bases from V and 1 base from J, with 23 bases in between. CDR1 and CDR2 (germline): SGDLS, YYNGEE. The CDR3 DNA reads TGTGCCAGCAGCCCCTCTCCCGCGTCATCCGGGAAGAACACCGGGGAGCTGTTTTTT. Translated, it gives CASSPSPASSGKNTGELFF.

This clone showed up just once. The genes are TRBV19 and TRBJ2-1, with D tentatively TRBD2 (5 bases). The germline CDR1 and CDR2 sequences are LNHDA and SQIVND (reference sequence). Trimming removed 5 bases from V and 7 bases from J, with 24 bases in between. The CDR3 totals 17 residues. CDR3 loop: CASSSAEGAPANNEQFF. CDR3 DNA sequence: TGTGCCAGTAGTTCAGCCGAGGGTGCTCCAGCGAATAATGAGCAGTTCTTC.

The CDR3 spells CASSWDIKNTEAFF. As DNA, the CDR3 is TGTGCCAGCTCTTGGGACATAAAGAACACTGAAGCTTTCTTT. The chain links TRBV18 to TRBJ1-1, with D perhaps TRBD1 (6 bases). V was clipped by 6 bases and J by 1 base, with 12 bases between them. CDR1 is KGHSH, CDR2 LQKENI, per germline. The CDR3 consists of 14 residues.

The rearrangement links TRBV18 to TRBJ2-5, with TRBD1 as a possible D gene (6 bases). The CDR3 totals 15 residues. The V gene lost 6 bases and the J gene lost 2 bases, with 16 bases spanning the gap. Germline CDR1 reads KGHSH; CDR2 reads LQKENI. The CDR3 spells CASSPGTPRQETQYF. As DNA, the CDR3 is TGTGCCAGCTCGCCTGGGACACCAAGACAAGAGACCCAGTACTTC.